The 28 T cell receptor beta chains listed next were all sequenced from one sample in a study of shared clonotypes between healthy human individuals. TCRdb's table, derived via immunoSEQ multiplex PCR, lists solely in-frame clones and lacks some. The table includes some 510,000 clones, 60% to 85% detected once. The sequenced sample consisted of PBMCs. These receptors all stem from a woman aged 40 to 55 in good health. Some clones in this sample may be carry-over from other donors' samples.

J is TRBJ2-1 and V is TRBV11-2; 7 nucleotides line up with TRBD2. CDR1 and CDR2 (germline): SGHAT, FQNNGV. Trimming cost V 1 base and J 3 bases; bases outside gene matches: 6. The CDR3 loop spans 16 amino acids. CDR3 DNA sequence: TGTGCCAGCAGCTTAGCGGCGGGAGCGGGCTACAATGAGCAGTTCTTC. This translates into CASSLAAGAGYNEQFF.

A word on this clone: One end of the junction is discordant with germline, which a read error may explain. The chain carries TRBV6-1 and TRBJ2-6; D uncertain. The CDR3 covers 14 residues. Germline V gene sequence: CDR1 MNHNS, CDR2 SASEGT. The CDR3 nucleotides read TGTGCCATCAGTGAGTACCCTGGGGCCAACGTCCTGACTTTC. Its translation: CAISEYPGANVLTF.

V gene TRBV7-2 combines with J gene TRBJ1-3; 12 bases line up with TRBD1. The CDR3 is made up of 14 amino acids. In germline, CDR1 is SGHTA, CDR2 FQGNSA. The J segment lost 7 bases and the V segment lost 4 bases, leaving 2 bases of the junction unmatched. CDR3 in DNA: TGTGCCAGCAGCTGGGACAGGGGGCTGAACACCATATATTTT. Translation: CASSWDRGLNTIYF. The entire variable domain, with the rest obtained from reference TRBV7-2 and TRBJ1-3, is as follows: GAGVSQSPSNKVTEKGKDVELRCDPISGHTALYWYRQSLGQGLEFLIYFQGNSAPDKSGLPSDRFSAERTGGSVSTLTIQRTQQEDSAVYLCASSWDRGLNTIYFGEGSWLTVV.

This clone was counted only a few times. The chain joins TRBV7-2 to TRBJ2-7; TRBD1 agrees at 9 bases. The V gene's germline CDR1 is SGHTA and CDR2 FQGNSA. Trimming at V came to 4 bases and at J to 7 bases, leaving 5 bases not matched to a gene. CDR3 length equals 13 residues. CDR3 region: CASSSNRGLEQYF. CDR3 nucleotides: TGTGCCAGCAGCTCCAACAGGGGGCTTGAGCAGTACTTC.

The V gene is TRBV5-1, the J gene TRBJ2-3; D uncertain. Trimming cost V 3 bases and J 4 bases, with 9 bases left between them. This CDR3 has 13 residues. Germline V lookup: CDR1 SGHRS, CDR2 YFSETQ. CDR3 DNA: TGCGCCAGCAGCTCAAGCCAGGCAGATACGCAGTATTTT. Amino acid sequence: CASSSSQADTQYF.

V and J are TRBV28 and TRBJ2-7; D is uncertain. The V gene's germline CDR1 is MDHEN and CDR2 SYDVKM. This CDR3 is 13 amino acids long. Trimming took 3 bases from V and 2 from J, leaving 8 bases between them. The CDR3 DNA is TGTGCCAGCAGTTTTCCTGAAACCTACGAGCAGTACTTC. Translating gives CASSFPETYEQYF.

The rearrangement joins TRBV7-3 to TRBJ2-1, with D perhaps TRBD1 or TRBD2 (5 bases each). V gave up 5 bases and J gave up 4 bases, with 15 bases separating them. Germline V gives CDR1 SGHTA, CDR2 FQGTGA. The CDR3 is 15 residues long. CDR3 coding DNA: TGTGCCAGCAGCCCCAAGGCCGAGGGGTACAATGAGCAGTTCTTC. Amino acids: CASSPKAEGYNEQFF.

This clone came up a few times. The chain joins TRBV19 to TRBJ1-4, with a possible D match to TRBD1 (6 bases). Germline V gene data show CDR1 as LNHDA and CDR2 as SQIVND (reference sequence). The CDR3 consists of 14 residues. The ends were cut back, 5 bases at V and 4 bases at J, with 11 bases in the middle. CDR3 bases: TGTGCCAGTAGTTCCGGGACAAATAATGAAAAACTGTTTTTT. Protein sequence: CASSSGTNNEKLFF.

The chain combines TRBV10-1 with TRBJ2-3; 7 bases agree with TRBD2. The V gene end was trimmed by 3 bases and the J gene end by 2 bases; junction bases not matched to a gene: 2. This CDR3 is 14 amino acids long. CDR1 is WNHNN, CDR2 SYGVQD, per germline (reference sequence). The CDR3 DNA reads TGCGCCAGCAGTGATCGGGACTACACAGATACGCAGTATTTT. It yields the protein CASSDRDYTDTQYF.

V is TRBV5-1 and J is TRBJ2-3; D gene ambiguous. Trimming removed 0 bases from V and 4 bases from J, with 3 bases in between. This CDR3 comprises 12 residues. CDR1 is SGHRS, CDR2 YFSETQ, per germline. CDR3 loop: CASSLDADTQYF. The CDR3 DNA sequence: TGCGCCAGCAGCTTGGATGCAGATACGCAGTATTTT.

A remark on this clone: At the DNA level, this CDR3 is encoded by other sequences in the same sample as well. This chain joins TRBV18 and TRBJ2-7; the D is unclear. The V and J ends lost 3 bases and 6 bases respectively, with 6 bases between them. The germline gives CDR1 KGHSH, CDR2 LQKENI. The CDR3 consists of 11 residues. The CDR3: CASSPGGEQYF. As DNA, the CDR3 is TGTGCCAGCTCACCCGGTGGCGAGCAGTACTTC.

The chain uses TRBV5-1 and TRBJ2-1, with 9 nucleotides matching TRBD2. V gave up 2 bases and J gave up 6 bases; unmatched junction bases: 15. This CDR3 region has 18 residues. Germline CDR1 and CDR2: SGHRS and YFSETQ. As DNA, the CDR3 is TGCGCCAGCAGCTTACTAGCGGGCGGCCAAATCACCCGCAATGAGCAGTTCTTC. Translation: CASSLLAGGQITRNEQFF.

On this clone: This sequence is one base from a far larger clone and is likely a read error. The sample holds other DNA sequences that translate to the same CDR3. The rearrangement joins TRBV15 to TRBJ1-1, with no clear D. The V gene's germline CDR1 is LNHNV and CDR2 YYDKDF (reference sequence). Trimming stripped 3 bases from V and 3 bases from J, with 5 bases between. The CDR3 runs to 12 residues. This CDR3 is CATSRGYTEAFF. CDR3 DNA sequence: TGTGCCACCAGCAGGGGATACACTGAAGCTTTCTTT.

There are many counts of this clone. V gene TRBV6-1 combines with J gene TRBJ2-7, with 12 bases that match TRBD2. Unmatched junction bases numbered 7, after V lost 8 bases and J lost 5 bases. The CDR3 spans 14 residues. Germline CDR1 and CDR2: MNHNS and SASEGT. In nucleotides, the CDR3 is TGTGCCAGCGAGACTAGCGGGAGAATCCACGAGCAGTACTTC. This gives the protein CASETSGRIHEQYF.

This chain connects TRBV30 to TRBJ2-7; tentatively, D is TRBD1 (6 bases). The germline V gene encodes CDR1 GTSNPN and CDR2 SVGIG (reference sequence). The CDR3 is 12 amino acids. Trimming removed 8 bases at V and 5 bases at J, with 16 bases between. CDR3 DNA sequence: TGTGCCGGGGCGCCAGGGGCAAACGAGCAGTACTTC. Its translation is CAGAPGANEQYF.

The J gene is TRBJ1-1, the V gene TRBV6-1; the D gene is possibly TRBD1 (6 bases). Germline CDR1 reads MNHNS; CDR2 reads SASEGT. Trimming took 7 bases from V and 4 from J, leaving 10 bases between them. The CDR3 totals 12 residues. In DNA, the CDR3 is TGTGCCAGCACCGAGGGGGGCACTGAAGCTTTCTTT. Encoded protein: CASTEGGTEAFF.

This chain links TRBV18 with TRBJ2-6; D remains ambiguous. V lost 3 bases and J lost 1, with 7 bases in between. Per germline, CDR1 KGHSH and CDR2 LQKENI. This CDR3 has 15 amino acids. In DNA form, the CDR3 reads TGTGCCAGCTCACCTGAGATGTCTGGGGCCAACGTCCTGACTTTC. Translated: CASSPEMSGANVLTF.

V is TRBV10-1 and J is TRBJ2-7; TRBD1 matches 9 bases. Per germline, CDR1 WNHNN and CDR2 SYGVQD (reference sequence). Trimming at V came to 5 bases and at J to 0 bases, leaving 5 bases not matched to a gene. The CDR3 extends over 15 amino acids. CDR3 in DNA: TGCGCCAGCAGTCCGGGACAGGGTGGCTCCTACGAGCAGTACTTC. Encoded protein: CASSPGQGGSYEQYF.

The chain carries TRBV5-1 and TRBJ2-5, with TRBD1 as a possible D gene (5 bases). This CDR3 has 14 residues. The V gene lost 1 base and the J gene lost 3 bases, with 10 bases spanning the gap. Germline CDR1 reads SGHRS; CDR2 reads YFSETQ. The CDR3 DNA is TGCGCCAGCAGCTTGCAACCAGGGAAAGAGACCCAGTACTTC. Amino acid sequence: CASSLQPGKETQYF.

CDR3 nucleotide sequence: TGTGCCAGCAGTCCCGGAAGCTCCGGGGAGCTGTTTTTT. It yields the protein CASSPGSSGELFF. This chain uses TRBV28 with TRBJ2-2, with D uncertain. V was trimmed by 5 bases and J by 6 bases, leaving 10 bases between them. Germline V lookup: CDR1 MDHEN, CDR2 SYDVKM. There are 13 residues in the CDR3.

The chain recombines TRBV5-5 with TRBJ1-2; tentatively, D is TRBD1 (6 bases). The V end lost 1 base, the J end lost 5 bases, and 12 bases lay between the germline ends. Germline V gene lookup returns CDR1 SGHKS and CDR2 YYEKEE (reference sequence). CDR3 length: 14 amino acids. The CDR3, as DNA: TGTGCCAGCAGCTTGTCGGCAGGGGAGTATGGCTACACCTTC. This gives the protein CASSLSAGEYGYTF.

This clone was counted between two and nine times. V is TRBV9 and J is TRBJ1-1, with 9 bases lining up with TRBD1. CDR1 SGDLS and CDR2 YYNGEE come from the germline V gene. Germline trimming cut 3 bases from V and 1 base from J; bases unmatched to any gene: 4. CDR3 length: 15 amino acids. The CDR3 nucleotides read TGTGCCAGCAGCGCTGGGGACAGGGAGAACACTGAAGCTTTCTTT. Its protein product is CASSAGDRENTEAFF.

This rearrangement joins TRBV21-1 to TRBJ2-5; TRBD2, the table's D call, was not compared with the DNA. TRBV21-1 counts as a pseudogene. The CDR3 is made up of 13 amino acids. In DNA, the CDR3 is TGTGCCAGCGGGCTAGCCTTTCAAGAGACCCAGTACTTC. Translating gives CASGLAFQETQYF.

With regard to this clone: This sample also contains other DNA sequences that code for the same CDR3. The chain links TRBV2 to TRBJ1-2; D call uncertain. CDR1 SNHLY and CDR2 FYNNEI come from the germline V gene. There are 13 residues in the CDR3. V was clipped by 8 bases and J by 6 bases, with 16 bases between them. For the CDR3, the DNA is TGTGCCAGCGGCGGGGAGGGTTTGCATGGCTACACCTTC. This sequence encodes CASGGEGLHGYTF.

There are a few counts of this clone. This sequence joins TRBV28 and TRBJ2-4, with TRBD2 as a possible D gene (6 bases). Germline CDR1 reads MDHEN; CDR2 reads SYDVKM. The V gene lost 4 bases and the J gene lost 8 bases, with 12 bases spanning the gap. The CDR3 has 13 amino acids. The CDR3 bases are TGTGCCAGCAGTTCCGGGGGAGGATACATTCAGTACTTC. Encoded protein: CASSSGGGYIQYF.

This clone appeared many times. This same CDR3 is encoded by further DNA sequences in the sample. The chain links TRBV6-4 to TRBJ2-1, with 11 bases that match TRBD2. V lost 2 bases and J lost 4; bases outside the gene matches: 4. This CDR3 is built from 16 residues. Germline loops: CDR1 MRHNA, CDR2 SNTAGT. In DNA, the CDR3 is TGTGCCAGCAGTGACACGACTAGCGGGGAGTACAATGAGCAGTTCTTC. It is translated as CASSDTTSGEYNEQFF.

CDR3 protein: CASRGRTSYF. The CDR3, as DNA: TGTGCCAGCAGGGGACGGACGTCGTACTTC. The chain couples TRBV28 to TRBJ2-5, with D possibly being TRBD1 or TRBD2 (5 bases each). Germline V gene lookup returns CDR1 MDHEN and CDR2 SYDVKM. The CDR3 spans 10 residues. V was pared by 6 bases and J by 13 bases, with 12 bases between.

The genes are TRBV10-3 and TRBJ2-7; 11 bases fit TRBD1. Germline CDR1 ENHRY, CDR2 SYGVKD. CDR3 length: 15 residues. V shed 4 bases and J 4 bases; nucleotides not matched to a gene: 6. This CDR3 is CAISGTGGSLYEQYF. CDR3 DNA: TGTGCCATCAGTGGGACAGGGGGCTCATTATACGAGCAGTACTTC.